This T cell receptor beta chain emerged from a study of T cell clones after liver transplantation (dated by TCRdb to between 2019 and 2020). Turning to the overall study: ITN030ST, the source of the samples, was a randomized trial that attempted immunosuppression withdrawal within 2 years of liver transplantation. Of the 8 liver transplant recipients making up the studied cohort, 3 were classified as tolerant and 5 as non-tolerant. Of the eight recipients, three were HCV-positive, while the remaining recipients had been transplanted for non-autoimmune, non-viral indications. Tolerance meant complete immunosuppression withdrawal for at least one year without liver enzymes rising beyond twice the upper limit of normal. Third party-reactive TCRbeta sequences from pre-transplant MLRs were also identified as an antigen-independent comparator for donor-reactive sequences. Donor-reactive T cell clones were identified by TCRbeta sequencing following a pre-transplant mixed lymphocyte reaction and were subsequently tracked in post-transplant blood. Blood samples were taken pre-transplant, pre-randomization before withdrawal, and post-randomization after full withdrawal or failed withdrawal. Until randomization at 12-24 months post-transplant, subjects were given standard immunosuppression, with no induction therapy.

With respect to this clone: Its antigen is unknown. No much larger clone exists at a distance of one base, and base qualities are not known.

Thawed unstimulated PBMCs were stained for CD3, CD4 and CD8 and FACS-sorted into CD3+CD4+ and CD3+CD8+ populations. All 8 studied subjects were randomized to immunosuppression withdrawal. The Qiagen DNeasy Blood and Tissue Kit was used for genomic DNA isolation. Overall study outcomes, separate from this receptor: Low numbers of available donor cells limited the measurable donor-reactive repertoire in a couple of subjects. Donor-reactive sequences decreased more than third party-reactive sequences, which suggests partial antigen-specific deletion that was not related to withdrawal success. Without allograft tissue specimens, donor-reactive T cells may have migrated into the graft rather than being deleted. The conclusions were considered preliminary, being limited by small, heterogeneous patient numbers and non-standardized post-transplant time points. In most of the 8 subjects, regardless of tolerance or HCV status, circulating donor-reactive CD4 TCRbeta sequences dropped significantly post-transplant. Once repertoire turnover was taken into account, donor-reactive detection showed a significant reduction for CD4 in 7 of 8 subjects and for CD8 in 8 of 8.

Germline trimming: 4 bases from V, 5 bases from J; junction bases outside gene matches: 9. Via the germline V gene, CDR1 is SGHDT and CDR2 YYEEEE. The CDR3 spans 15 residues, from the cysteine through the phenylalanine. This entry keeps only the CDR3 DNA: 45 bases, framed from base 1. High-throughput TCRbeta CDR3 sequencing of frozen genomic DNA was performed by immunoSEQ, including PCR amplification, mapping, bias correction and internal controls. The original methods were these. Only productive rearrangements were retained, with each unique TCRbeta sequence defined by its CDR3 nucleotide sequence together with its V and J gene. Donor-reactive sequences required at least 5-fold expansion in CFSE-low cells versus unstimulated pre-transplant cells and at least 0.01% frequency. To ensure at least 90% detection power, minimum frequency thresholds were set for each subject based on that subject's lowest-template unstimulated sample. Jensen-Shannon divergence between the top 1000 TCRbeta sequences after and before transplant was used to measure repertoire turnover. Changes in detection of donor-reactive sequences were tested with two-sided Fisher's exact tests. The table was pulled from immuneACCESS by TCRdb, which kept in-frame rearrangements only. Such tables lose some clones; where checked, under half of the loss comes from unresolved V genes, and the rest has no known cause. That table is the source of V, J and clone size, and D and trimming were worked out from the DNA. Within this sample are about 120,000 clones, with around nine tenths of them counted one time only. Roughly 0.83% of the sample is held by the ten biggest clonotypes.

The rearrangement combines TRBV5-6 with TRBJ2-5, with 9 junctional bases fitting TRBD2. This clonotype originated in a human patient who received a liver transplant. A transplant means some T cells may be of graft donor rather than patient origin. Material: CD4+ T cells from blood, obtained 12 months after liver transplant. In nucleotides, the sequence is TGTGCCAGCAGCCGGTACGCTAGCGGGATTGAGACCCAGTACTTC. Its coded protein is CASSRYASGIETQYF.